The present TCR beta chain was sequenced within a study of T cells in Graves' hyperthyroidism and ophthalmopathy. This clonotype was detected ten times or more. From RNA transcripts, TCR beta CDR3 regions were amplified. The HTBI set primed first-round TCR CDR3 RT-PCR. MiXCR, run by TCRdb on the multiplex PCR reads, gives a single entry per CDR3 protein. The sample has a few hundred thousand distinct CDR3 sequences, 15% to 18% seen once. CDR1 and CDR2 (germline): SGHAT, FQNNGV. The CDR3 sequence is 17 residues long. V dropped 1 base and J dropped 7; count of bases not matched to a gene: 13. The chain employs TRBV11-2 and TRBJ2-1; 7 bases line up with TRBD2. The receptor was isolated from a woman aged 25-40 years with Graves' hyperthyroidism. The source material was blood. CDR3 residues: CASSLVPAGIGGNEQFF. CDR3 coding DNA: TGTGCCAGCAGCTTAGTGCCGGCAGGGATCGGGGGGAATGAGCAGTTCTTC.